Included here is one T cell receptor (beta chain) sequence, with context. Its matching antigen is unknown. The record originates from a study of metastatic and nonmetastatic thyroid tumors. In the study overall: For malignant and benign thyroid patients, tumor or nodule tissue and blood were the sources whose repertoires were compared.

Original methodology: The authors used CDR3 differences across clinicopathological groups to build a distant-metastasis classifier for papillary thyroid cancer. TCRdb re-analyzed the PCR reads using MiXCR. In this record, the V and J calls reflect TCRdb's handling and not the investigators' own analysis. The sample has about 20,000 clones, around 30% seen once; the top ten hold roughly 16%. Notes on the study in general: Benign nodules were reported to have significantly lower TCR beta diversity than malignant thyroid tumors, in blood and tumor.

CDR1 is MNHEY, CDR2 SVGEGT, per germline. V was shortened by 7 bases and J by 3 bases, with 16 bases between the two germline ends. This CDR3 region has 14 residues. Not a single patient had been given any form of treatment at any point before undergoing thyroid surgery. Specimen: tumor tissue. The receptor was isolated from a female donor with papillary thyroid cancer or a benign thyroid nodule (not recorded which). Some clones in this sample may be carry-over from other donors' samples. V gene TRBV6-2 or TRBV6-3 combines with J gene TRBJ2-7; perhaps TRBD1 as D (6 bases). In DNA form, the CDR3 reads TGTGCCAGCATTAGAGTACAGGGCCGCTACGAGCAGTACTTC. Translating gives CASIRVQGRYEQYF.